This section outlines one T cell receptor beta chain sequence together with its context. The data belong to a study of control samples from healthy donors and cancer patients. Repertoires were generated with immunoSEQ multiplex PCR, while TCRdb's copy carries only in-frame clones and drops some. Of about 130,000 clones listed, over 75% are singletons. Germline CDR1 is PRHDT and CDR2 is FYEKMQ (reference sequence). Losses at the gene ends were 6 bases for V and 5 bases for J; bases not matched to a gene: 14. The length of the CDR3 is 17 residues. The material sequenced was blood. The chain links TRBV13 to TRBJ2-3, with 10 bases aligning to TRBD2. The sequence was collected from a middle-aged man in good health. In nucleotides, the CDR3 is TGTGCCAGCAGTCACAAGGGTTCTAGCGGGGGAAGAGATACGCAGTATTTT. Its protein is CASSHKGSSGGRDTQYF.